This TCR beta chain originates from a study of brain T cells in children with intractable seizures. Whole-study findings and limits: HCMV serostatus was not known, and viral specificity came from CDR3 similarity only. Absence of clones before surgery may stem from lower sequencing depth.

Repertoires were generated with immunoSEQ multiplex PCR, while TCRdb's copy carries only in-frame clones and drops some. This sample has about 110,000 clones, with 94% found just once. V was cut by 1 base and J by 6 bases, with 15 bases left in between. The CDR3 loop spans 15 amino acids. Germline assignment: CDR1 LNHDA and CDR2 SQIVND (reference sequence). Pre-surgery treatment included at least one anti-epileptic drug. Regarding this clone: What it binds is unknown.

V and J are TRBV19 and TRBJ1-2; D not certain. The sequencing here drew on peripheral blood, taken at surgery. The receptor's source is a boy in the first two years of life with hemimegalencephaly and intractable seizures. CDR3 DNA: TGTGCCAGTAGTATAGTGAAGGGCAAGGGAAATGGCTACACCTTC. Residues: CASSIVKGKGNGYTF.